This T cell receptor (beta chain) was recovered during a study of T cells in Graves' hyperthyroidism and ophthalmopathy. TCR beta CDR3 regions were amplified from RNA. During a first-round RT-PCR of the TCR CDR3, the HTBI primer set was used. Each CDR3 protein is one row after TCRdb ran MiXCR on the multiplex PCR reads. The repertoire has approximately 430,000 distinct CDR3 sequences, approximately 14% of them found once; the top ten carry around 7.7%. This clonotype was counted ten times or more. Between the trimmed V and J ends, which lost 6 bases and 4 bases, there was a span of 12 bases. The CDR3 totals 13 residues. Looked up from germline, CDR1 is MDHEN and CDR2 is SYDVKM.

This TCR was sampled from a woman aged 18 to 35 with Graves' hyperthyroidism. The genes are TRBV28 and TRBJ1-2; possibly TRBD1 for D (6 bases). The specimen was blood. CDR3 in DNA: TGTGCCAGCAGCCAGACAGGCCTCTATGGCTACACCTTC. Residues: CASSQTGLYGYTF.